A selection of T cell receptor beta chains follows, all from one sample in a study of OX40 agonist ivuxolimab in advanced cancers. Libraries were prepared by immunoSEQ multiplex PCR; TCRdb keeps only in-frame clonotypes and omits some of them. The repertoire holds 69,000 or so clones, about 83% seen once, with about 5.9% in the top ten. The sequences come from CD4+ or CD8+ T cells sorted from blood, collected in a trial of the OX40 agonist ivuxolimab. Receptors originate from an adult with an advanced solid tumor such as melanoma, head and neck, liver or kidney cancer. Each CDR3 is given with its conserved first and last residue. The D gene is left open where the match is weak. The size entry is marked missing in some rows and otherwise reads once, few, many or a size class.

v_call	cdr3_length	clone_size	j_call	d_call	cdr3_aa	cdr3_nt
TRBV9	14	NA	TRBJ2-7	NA	CASSVHPTSYEQYF	TGTGCCAGCAGCGTACACCCGACCTCCTACGAGCAGTACTTC
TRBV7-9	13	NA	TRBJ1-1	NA	CASSYQGGTEAFF	TGTGCCAGCAGTTACCAGGGTGGCACTGAAGCTTTCTTT
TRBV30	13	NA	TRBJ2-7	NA	CAWSERGDGEQYF	TGTGCCTGGAGTGAAAGGGGGGACGGGGAGCAGTACTTC
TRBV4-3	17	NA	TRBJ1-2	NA	CASSQDRGRRSGYGYTF	TGCGCCAGCAGCCAAGATCGGGGCAGACGGAGCGGGTATGGCTACACCTTC
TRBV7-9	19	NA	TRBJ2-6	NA	CASTSTPGQGLSGANVLTF	TGTGCCAGCACCTCTACGCCGGGACAAGGCCTTTCTGGGGCCAACGTCCTGACTTTC
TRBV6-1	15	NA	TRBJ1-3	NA	CASQSDMSSGNTIYF	TGTGCCAGCCAGTCTGATATGAGCTCTGGAAACACCATATATTTT
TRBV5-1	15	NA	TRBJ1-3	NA	CASTTTGRSGNTIYF	TGCGCCAGTACAACTACAGGCCGCTCTGGAAACACCATATATTTT
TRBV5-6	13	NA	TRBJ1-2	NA	CASSLASYRGYTF	TGTGCCAGCAGCTTGGCCTCCTACCGGGGCTACACCTTC
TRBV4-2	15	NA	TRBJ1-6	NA	CASSQVVQPNSPLHF	TGTGCCAGCAGCCAAGTCGTGCAACCTAATTCACCCCTCCACTTT
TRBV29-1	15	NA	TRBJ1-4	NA	CAGRAWVATNEKLFF	TGCGCCGGGAGGGCCTGGGTTGCAACTAATGAAAAACTGTTTTTT
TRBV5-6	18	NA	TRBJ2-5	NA	CASSLWFGWQVLQETQYF	TGTGCCAGCAGCTTGTGGTTCGGGTGGCAGGTCCTCCAAGAGACCCAGTACTTC
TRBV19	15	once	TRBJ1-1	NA	CASTPPGDMNTEAFF	TGTGCCAGTACCCCCCCGGGGGATATGAACACTGAAGCTTTCTTT
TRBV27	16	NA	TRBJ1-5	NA	CASSPMGHFSNQPQHF	TGTGCCAGCAGTCCGATGGGACACTTTAGCAATCAGCCCCAGCATTTT
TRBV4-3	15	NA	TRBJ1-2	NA	CASSQDRGVGYGYTF	TGCGCCAGCAGCCAAGATCGGGGGGTGGGCTATGGCTACACCTTC
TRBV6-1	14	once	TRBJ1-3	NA	CASSDPPGPGTIYF	TGTGCCAGCAGTGACCCCCCAGGGCCTGGCACCATATATTTT
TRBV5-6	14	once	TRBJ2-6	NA	CASRRRAGANVLTF	TGTGCCAGCAGAAGAAGGGCTGGGGCCAACGTCCTGACTTTC
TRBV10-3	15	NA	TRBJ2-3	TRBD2	CAISPGGAPTDTQYF	TGTGCCATCAGCCCCGGGGGGGCCCCCACAGATACGCAGTATTTT
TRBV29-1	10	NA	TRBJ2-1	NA	CSVELAKQFF	TGCAGCGTTGAACTGGCAAAGCAGTTCTTC
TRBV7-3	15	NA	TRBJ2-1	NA	CASSQGHSSYNEQFF	TGTGCCAGCAGCCAGGGGCACAGCTCCTACAATGAGCAGTTCTTC
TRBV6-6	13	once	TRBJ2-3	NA	CASSSGTADTQYF	TGTGCCAGCAGTTCCGGGACGGCAGATACGCAGTATTTT
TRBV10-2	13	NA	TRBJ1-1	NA	CASSESVNTEAFF	TGCGCCAGCAGTGAGTCAGTGAACACTGAAGCTTTCTTT
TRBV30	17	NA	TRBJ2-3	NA	CAWSVHGTGGLTDTQYF	TGTGCCTGGAGTGTACACGGGACGGGCGGGCTAACGGATACGCAGTATTTT
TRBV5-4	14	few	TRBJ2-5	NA	CASSLAGFQETQYF	TGTGCCAGCAGCTTGGCCGGCTTCCAAGAGACCCAGTACTTC